A selection of T cell receptor beta chains follows, all from one sample in a study of T cell responses to AZD1222 COVID-19 vaccine. The assay was immunoSEQ multiplex PCR, and TCRdb's table has in-frame clones only and misses some. The repertoire holds over 130,000 clones, with more than 85% as singletons. Material: peripheral blood, obtained on day 0 of AZD1222 vaccination. These receptors were collected from an adult in good health. CDR3s include the opening cysteine and the closing phenylalanine or tryptophan. Each record gives: V gene, J gene, D gene, clone size, CDR3 DNA, CDR3 protein. The D gene is left open where the match is weak. Only part of the rows carry a size: once, few, many, or a class if the clone is expanded.

V: TRBV3-1/TRBV3-2; J: TRBJ2-3; D: TRBD2; size: .; DNA: TGTGCCAGCAGCCCCCCGGGACTAGCGGGCACAGATACGCAGTATTTT; CDR3: CASSPPGLAGTDTQYF
V: TRBV4-1; J: TRBJ2-3; D: .; size: once; DNA: TGCGCCAGCAGCCAATTAGATACGCAGTATTTT; CDR3: CASSQLDTQYF
V: TRBV6-2/TRBV6-3; J: TRBJ2-7; D: .; size: .; DNA: TGTGCCAGCAGTTACGGCCGGTTCACCTACGAGCAGTACTTC; CDR3: CASSYGRFTYEQYF
V: TRBV7-2; J: TRBJ1-5; D: TRBD1; size: .; DNA: TGTGCCAGCAGCACGACAGGGGAACAGCCCCAGCATTTT; CDR3: CASSTTGEQPQHF
V: TRBV5-4; J: TRBJ1-6; D: TRBD1; size: .; DNA: TGTGCCAGCAGCAGGAGACAGGGTGCTAATTCACCCCTCCACTTT; CDR3: CASSRRQGANSPLHF
V: TRBV7-2; J: TRBJ1-1; D: .; size: .; DNA: TGTGCCAGCAGCTTACAGGGGATGAACACTGAAGCTTTCTTT; CDR3: CASSLQGMNTEAFF
V: TRBV12-5; J: TRBJ1-5; D: .; size: .; DNA: TGTGCTAGTGGTTTGGTCTTTGGGGATAGCAATCAGCCCCAGCATTTT; CDR3: CASGLVFGDSNQPQHF
V: TRBV10-3; J: TRBJ1-6; D: .; size: .; DNA: TGTGCCATCAGTGAGCCGACTCAGGGGAACTCACCCCTCCACTTT; CDR3: CAISEPTQGNSPLHF
V: TRBV7-8; J: TRBJ2-7; D: .; size: .; DNA: TGTGCCAGCAGCTTAATAGTCGGCGGACACTCCTACGAGCAGTACTTC; CDR3: CASSLIVGGHSYEQYF
V: TRBV7-6; J: TRBJ2-7; D: .; size: .; DNA: TGTGCCAGCAGCTTAAAGGCTTTGGAAGCCGAGCAGTACTTC; CDR3: CASSLKALEAEQYF
V: TRBV7-7; J: TRBJ2-1; D: TRBD2; size: .; DNA: TGTGCCAGCAGCTTAGGCTCTAGCGGAGCTTACAATGAGCAGTTCTTC; CDR3: CASSLGSSGAYNEQFF
V: TRBV9; J: TRBJ1-1; D: .; size: .; DNA: TGTGCCAGCAGCCCCCATGACAGGCCGCCTGAAGCTTTCTTT; CDR3: CASSPHDRPPEAFF
V: TRBV4-2; J: TRBJ2-3; D: .; size: .; DNA: TGTGCCAGCAGCCAAGATCGTAGAGATACGCAGTATTTT; CDR3: CASSQDRRDTQYF
V: TRBV11-2; J: TRBJ1-2; D: .; size: .; DNA: TGTGCCAGCAGCTCCCCACGACAGAAGATGGGTGGCTACACCTTC; CDR3: CASSSPRQKMGGYTF
V: TRBV4-3; J: TRBJ1-1; D: .; size: medium-sized; DNA: TGCGCCAGCAGCCAAGATGGGGGGGCCTGGGGGACTGAAGCTTTCTTT; CDR3: CASSQDGGAWGTEAFF
V: TRBV5-6; J: TRBJ2-4; D: TRBD2; size: .; DNA: TGTGCCAGCAGCCTAGGGACTAGCGGGACCATTCAGTACTTC; CDR3: CASSLGTSGTIQYF
V: TRBV7-2; J: TRBJ2-7; D: .; size: .; DNA: TGTGCCAGCAGCTTAAGGGCCTTCATAGCGGAGCCTTACGAGCAGTACTTC; CDR3: CASSLRAFIAEPYEQYF
V: TRBV19; J: TRBJ2-3; D: TRBD2; size: .; DNA: TGTGCCAGTAGTCTCTCGGCGGGGGACAGCACAGATACGCAGTATTTT; CDR3: CASSLSAGDSTDTQYF
V: TRBV7-2; J: TRBJ1-6; D: .; size: once; DNA: TGTGCCAGCAGCATCAGTGACTATAATTCACCCCTCCACTTT; CDR3: CASSISDYNSPLHF
V: TRBV5-6; J: TRBJ2-2; D: .; size: .; DNA: TGTGCCAGCAGCCCCCTTGAAACCGGGGAGCTGTTTTTT; CDR3: CASSPLETGELFF
V: TRBV21-1; J: TRBJ2-2; D: .; size: .; DNA: TGTGCCAGCCTCCTGGACTCTCCGAACACCGGGGAGCTGTTTTTT; CDR3: CASLLDSPNTGELFF
V: TRBV4-3; J: TRBJ2-1; D: .; size: .; DNA: TGCGCCAGCAGCCAAGATCTGAGTGATACTGGTGAGCAGTTCTTC; CDR3: CASSQDLSDTGEQFF
V: TRBV5-6; J: TRBJ2-7; D: .; size: .; DNA: TGTGCCAGCAGCCGAGGGGAAACTAGACTGGCCTCCTACGAGCAGTACTTC; CDR3: CASSRGETRLASYEQYF
V: TRBV4-3; J: TRBJ2-2; D: .; size: .; DNA: TGCGCCAGCAGCCAAGCCAGGGAAAACACCGGGGAGCTGTTTTTT; CDR3: CASSQARENTGELFF
V: TRBV6-2/TRBV6-3; J: TRBJ2-6; D: TRBD2; size: .; DNA: TGTGCCAGCAGCCCTAATGGGAGGGGTCAGGGGGCCAACGTCCTGACTTTC; CDR3: CASSPNGRGQGANVLTF
V: TRBV18; J: TRBJ2-1; D: TRBD1; size: .; DNA: TGTGCCAGCTCACCACCAACGGGGACAGGGATGCGCAATGAGCAGTTCTTC; CDR3: CASSPPTGTGMRNEQFF
V: TRBV6-1; J: TRBJ1-5; D: .; size: .; DNA: TGTGCCAGCAGTGACAGGACGCTCTATGGGAATCAGCCCCAGCATTTT; CDR3: CASSDRTLYGNQPQHF
V: TRBV27; J: TRBJ1-2; D: .; size: .; DNA: TGTGCCAGCAGTTTACAGCCGGAGGACTATGGCTACACCTTC; CDR3: CASSLQPEDYGYTF
V: TRBV5-4; J: TRBJ2-5; D: .; size: .; DNA: TGTGCCAGCAGCTCGCCGGAGACAGGAGGGCAAGAGACCCAGTACTTC; CDR3: CASSSPETGGQETQYF
V: TRBV3-1/TRBV3-2; J: TRBJ2-4; D: .; size: few; DNA: TGTGCCAGCAGCCAAGATAAAGTCAGGGGAGTTAAAGCCAAAAACATTCAGTACTTC; CDR3: CASSQDKVRGVKAKNIQYF
V: TRBV7-2; J: TRBJ2-1; D: .; size: .; DNA: TGTGCCAGCAGCACTGACCGGGGCTCCTACAATGAGCAGTTCTTC; CDR3: CASSTDRGSYNEQFF
V: TRBV28; J: TRBJ2-1; D: TRBD2; size: .; DNA: TGTGCCAGCAGGGGACTAGCGGGAAACCATGTCTACAATGAGCAGTTCTTC; CDR3: CASRGLAGNHVYNEQFF
V: TRBV19; J: TRBJ2-1; D: .; size: .; DNA: TGTGCCAGTAGTCACGTGGGGGGTGAGCAGTTCTTC; CDR3: CASSHVGGEQFF
V: TRBV27; J: TRBJ1-1; D: .; size: few; DNA: TGTGCCAGCAGTTTAGAGGCAGGAATGGAAGCTTTCTTT; CDR3: CASSLEAGMEAFF
V: TRBV29-1; J: TRBJ1-1; D: .; size: few; DNA: TGCAGCGTTTACACGAACACTGAAGCTTTCTTT; CDR3: CSVYTNTEAFF
V: TRBV5-6; J: TRBJ1-3; D: .; size: .; DNA: TGTGCCAGCAGCTTGGGACGTAACTCTGGAAACACCATATATTTT; CDR3: CASSLGRNSGNTIYF
V: TRBV27; J: TRBJ1-2; D: .; size: .; DNA: TGTGCCAGCAGTTTATTCGCAGGGGCCCTTTCTAACTATGGCTACACCTTC; CDR3: CASSLFAGALSNYGYTF
V: TRBV5-4; J: TRBJ2-1; D: .; size: .; DNA: TGTGCCAGCAGCTTAACCCTCCCGCCACTGGAGCAGTTCTTC; CDR3: CASSLTLPPLEQFF
V: TRBV6-1; J: TRBJ2-7; D: TRBD1; size: .; DNA: TGTGCCAGCAGTGAAGCGACGACCAGGGGGTCGTACTTC; CDR3: CASSEATTRGSYF
V: TRBV28; J: TRBJ1-5; D: .; size: .; DNA: TGTGCCACCCAGCTATATAGCAATCAGCCCCAGCATTTT; CDR3: CATQLYSNQPQHF
V: TRBV5-4; J: TRBJ2-4; D: .; size: .; DNA: TGTGCCAGCAGCTTGGCGGCAGGCTCCCTCAAAGTCGACATTCAGTACTTC; CDR3: CASSLAAGSLKVDIQYF
V: TRBV5-1; J: TRBJ2-7; D: .; size: .; DNA: TGCGCCAGCTCATGGGGGGACAGAACCTACGAGCAGTACTTC; CDR3: CASSWGDRTYEQYF
V: TRBV4-3; J: TRBJ2-1; D: .; size: .; DNA: TGCGCCAGCAGCCAAGAATACTCACGGCCGAATGAGCAGTTCTTC; CDR3: CASSQEYSRPNEQFF
V: TRBV18; J: TRBJ2-1; D: TRBD2; size: .; DNA: TGTGCCAGCTCACTAGCGGGAGACGGTGAGCAGTTCTTC; CDR3: CASSLAGDGEQFF
V: TRBV18; J: TRBJ2-7; D: .; size: .; DNA: TGTGCCAGCTCACCACAGAATATGGGAGCGAGGAGTGGCGAGCAGTACTTC; CDR3: CASSPQNMGARSGEQYF
V: TRBV2; J: TRBJ1-1; D: TRBD1; size: .; DNA: TGTGCCAGCAGTTTGGACAGGGGGTTCACTGAAGCTTTCTTT; CDR3: CASSLDRGFTEAFF
V: TRBV5-1; J: TRBJ2-7; D: .; size: .; DNA: TGCGCCAGCAGCTACGGGACTTCCTACGAGCAGTACTTC; CDR3: CASSYGTSYEQYF
V: TRBV4-1; J: TRBJ1-2; D: .; size: once; DNA: TGCGCCAGCAGCCCGCGGGAGGGGTATGGCTACACCTTC; CDR3: CASSPREGYGYTF